These 24 T cell receptor beta chains were sequenced from one sample in a study of Graves' ophthalmopathy and Graves' hyperthyroidism. The authors amplified TCR beta CDR3 regions from RNA transcripts. The workflow started with a first-round RT-PCR run with HTBI primers and then moved on to a second-round multiplex PCR. TCRdb analysed the multiplex PCR reads with MiXCR anew, one entry per CDR3 protein. The data hold more than 1,000,000 distinct CDR3 sequences, with about 38% observed a single time. Sequencing used peripheral blood or thyroid tissue (not recorded which). These receptor sequences come from an adult man with Graves' hyperthyroidism.

This clonotype was counted many times. The chain is built from TRBV29-1 and TRBJ1-2, with D possibly matching TRBD1 (5 bases). V was pared by 8 bases and J by 5 bases, with 12 bases between. The CDR3 is made up of 11 amino acids. Germline lookup yields CDR1 SQVTM and CDR2 ANQGSEA. In DNA form, the CDR3 reads TGCAGCTTCGAGGGGTCTTATGGCTACACCTTC. Translating gives CSFEGSYGYTF.

Concerning this clonotype itself: This may arise from a read error, as a much more abundant clone is one base away. The chain recombines TRBV7-9 with TRBJ2-7, with D maybe TRBD1 (5 bases). Germline V gene lookup returns CDR1 SEHNR and CDR2 FQNEAQ (reference sequence). Deletions cut 0 bases from V and 0 bases from J, with 9 bases between. This CDR3 has 15 residues. The CDR3 spells CASSLAQAYSYEQYF. DNA for the CDR3: TGTGCCAGCAGCTTAGCACAGGCGTACTCCTACGAGCAGTACTTC.

The rearrangement uses TRBV19 and TRBJ2-2; D perhaps matches TRBD2 (5 bases). The CDR3 runs 14 residues. Germline CDR1 and CDR2: LNHDA and SQIVND (reference sequence). The V and J ends lost 7 bases and 1 base respectively, with 10 bases between them. The CDR3 loop is CASTQEENTGELFF. The CDR3 DNA reads as TGTGCCAGTACTCAGGAGGAGAACACCGGGGAGCTGTTTTTT.

Details on this clonotype: Relative to the germline gene, one junction end is altered; a read error may explain this. The chain employs TRBV10-3 and TRBJ1-2; the match to TRBD1 covers 7 bases. The CDR3 consists of 12 residues. CDR1 and CDR2 from the germline V gene are ENHRY and SYGVKD. The CDR3 spells CASSRTGRGYTF. The CDR3 DNA reads as TGTGCCAGCAGTAGGACAGGTAGAGGCTACACCTTC.

This clonotype came up many times. The rearrangement links TRBV10-3 to TRBJ1-2; TRBD1 is a possible D gene (6 bases). Trimming removed 4 bases at V and 5 bases at J, with 11 bases between. The CDR3 contains 13 residues. CDR1 is ENHRY, CDR2 SYGVKD, per germline. The CDR3 DNA reads TGTGCCATCAGTGGGGCGACAGGTTATGGCTACACCTTC. Protein: CAISGATGYGYTF.

Comment on this clonotype: A much more abundant neighbour one base away suggests this may be a read error. This chain uses TRBV4-3 with TRBJ1-2, with D possibly being TRBD1 (5 bases). The V gene's germline CDR1 is LGHNA and CDR2 YSLEER. The CDR3 consists of 15 residues. Trimming removed 1 base at V and 4 bases at J, with 13 bases between. CDR3 sequence (DNA): TGCGCCAGCAGCCAAGCTCCAGGGAAAACCTATGGCTACACCTTC. Amino acids: CASSQAPGKTYGYTF.

The sample holds many counts of this clonotype. This sequence joins TRBV29-1 and TRBJ1-2, with D perhaps TRBD1 (5 bases). This CDR3 comprises 19 residues. CDR1 SQVTM and CDR2 ANQGSEA come from the germline V gene. Trimming cost V 2 bases and J 0 bases, with 25 bases left between them. Here the CDR3 DNA reads TGCAGCGTTGAACAGTGGGCATCGAGTTGGGGGACTACTAACTATGGCTACACCTTC. It encodes CSVEQWASSWGTTNYGYTF.

The chain recombines TRBV15 with TRBJ1-5; 9 bases agree with TRBD1. Germline assignment: CDR1 LNHNV and CDR2 YYDKDF (reference sequence). V dropped 0 bases and J dropped 2; count of bases not matched to a gene: 5. The CDR3 totals 17 residues. CDR3 DNA: TGTGCCACCAGCAGAGATAGGACAGGGGACGGCAATCAGCCCCAGCATTTT. It translates to CATSRDRTGDGNQPQHF.

This clonotype has ten or more counts. The V gene is TRBV29-1, the J gene TRBJ2-7; no clear D gene. V was shortened by 1 base and J by 4 bases, with 8 bases between the two germline ends. This CDR3 is 12 amino acids long. Germline loops: CDR1 SQVTM, CDR2 ANQGSEA. For the CDR3, the DNA is TGCAGCGTTGAAGTCCTTGGTTACGAGCAGTACTTC. The encoded protein is CSVEVLGYEQYF.

As to this clonotype: A read error may account for a junction end that differs from germline. The rearrangement uses TRBV13 and TRBJ2-6; either TRBD1 or TRBD2 may supply D (6 bases each). This CDR3 has 15 residues. The germline gives CDR1 PRHDT, CDR2 FYEKMQ (reference sequence). CDR3 coding DNA: TGTGCCAGCAGCTCTACAGGGACTGGGGCCAGCGTCCTGACTTTC. It translates to CASSSTGTGASVLTF. Looking up the rest from reference TRBV13 and TRBJ2-6 gives the full variable domain: AAGVIQSPRHLIKEKRETATLKCYPIPRHDTVYWYQQGPGQDPQFLISFYEKMQSDKGSIPDRFSAQQFSDYHSELNMSSLELGDSALYFCASSSTGTGASVLTFGAGSRLTVL.

The rearrangement links TRBV19 to TRBJ2-7; D is possibly TRBD1 or TRBD2 (5 bases each). The CDR3 runs 15 residues. V lost 6 bases, J lost 5 bases, and 20 bases lay in between. Germline loops: CDR1 LNHDA, CDR2 SQIVND (reference sequence). CDR3 in amino acids: CASRTQGWDDHEQYF. In DNA form, the CDR3 reads TGTGCCAGTAGGACTCAGGGATGGGACGACCACGAGCAGTACTTC.

V usage is TRBV2 and J usage is TRBJ2-2; D remains ambiguous. V was cut by 5 bases and J by 7 bases, with 11 bases left in between. CDR3 size: 13 residues. CDR1 SNHLY and CDR2 FYNNEI come from the germline V gene. CDR3 DNA sequence: TGTGCCAGCAGTTTCGGGTCGTACGGGGAGCTGTTTTTT. It specifies CASSFGSYGELFF.

This clonotype has just a few counts. V gene TRBV13 combines with J gene TRBJ1-3, with D hard to call. The CDR3 runs 17 residues. The germline V and J ends were trimmed by 8 bases and 2 bases, with 22 bases remaining between them. Germline loops: CDR1 PRHDT, CDR2 FYEKMQ (reference sequence). DNA for the CDR3: TGTGCCAGCTCACCACCAGGATCGGTAGTAACTGGAAACACCATATATTTT. It yields the protein CASSPPGSVVTGNTIYF.

This clonotype has just a few counts. V and J are TRBV20-1 and TRBJ2-7; 10 nucleotides match TRBD1. The CDR3 contains 16 residues. In germline, CDR1 is DFQATT, CDR2 SNEGSKA (reference sequence). V lost 2 bases, J lost 2 bases, and 9 bases stayed unmatched. The CDR3 loop reads CSARPPGQGRTYEQYF. CDR3 DNA sequence: TGCAGTGCTAGACCTCCGGGACAGGGGAGAACCTACGAGCAGTACTTC.

This clonotype appeared many times. This CDR3 is CSADRTGGGLETQYF. The CDR3, as DNA: TGCAGCGCAGACCGGACAGGGGGGGGATTAGAGACCCAGTACTTC. The chain recombines TRBV29-1 with TRBJ2-5; 10 bases match TRBD1. The CDR3 loop spans 15 amino acids. V shed 7 bases and J 4 bases; nucleotides not matched to a gene: 12. CDR1 SQVTM and CDR2 ANQGSEA come from the germline V gene.

This clonotype was observed many times. V is TRBV20-1 and J is TRBJ1-6; 10 bases match TRBD1. The V segment lost 4 bases and the J segment 10 bases; nucleotides outside the gene matches: 10. The CDR3 has 15 residues. Germline loops: CDR1 DFQATT, CDR2 SNEGSKA (reference sequence). The CDR3 coding sequence is TGCAGTGCTACCCTACCGGGACAGGGGCACTCACCCCTCCACTTT. Residues: CSATLPGQGHSPLHF.

This clonotype has just a few counts. The rearrangement joins TRBV7-2 to TRBJ1-1; unclear D gene. The germline V and J ends were trimmed by 7 bases and 1 base, with 10 bases remaining between them. Germline values: CDR1 SGHTA, CDR2 FQGNSA. The CDR3 loop spans 13 amino acids. The CDR3 nucleotides are TGTGCCAGCACCCTCGAGGGGAACACTGAAGCTTTCTTT. It is translated as CASTLEGNTEAFF. Based on the CDR3 plus reference TRBV7-2 and TRBJ1-1, the full variable domain is GAGVSQSPSNKVTEKGKDVELRCDPISGHTALYWYRQSLGQGLEFLIYFQGNSAPDKSGLPSDRFSAERTGGSVSTLTIQRTQQEDSAVYLCASTLEGNTEAFFGQGTRLTVV.

This clonotype was seen a few times. This chain connects TRBV28 to TRBJ1-4; no firm D call. Looked up from germline, CDR1 is MDHEN and CDR2 is SYDVKM. CDR3 length: 14 amino acids. V was trimmed by 2 bases and J by 5 bases, leaving 9 bases between them. DNA for the CDR3: TGTGCCAGCAGTTTACACAGTCGGAATGAAAAACTGTTTTTT. Translated, it gives CASSLHSRNEKLFF.

This clonotype was counted ten times or more. The rearrangement joins TRBV2 to TRBJ2-5; a weak D match, TRBD1 (5 bases). Trimming shortened V by 4 bases and J by 3 bases, and 18 bases separated the two germline ends. The CDR3 has 16 amino acids. Germline V gene lookup returns CDR1 SNHLY and CDR2 FYNNEI. CDR3 DNA: TGTGCCAGCAGTGCGCACAGGATGTTTATGGAAGAGACCCAGTACTTC. It specifies CASSAHRMFMEETQYF.

In its sample, this clonotype was seen a few times. This chain joins TRBV5-1 and TRBJ2-5, with 13 positions matching TRBD2. V shed 1 base, J shed 4 bases, and the junction held 13 bases outside the gene matches. This CDR3 is built from 19 residues. Per germline, CDR1 SGHRS and CDR2 YFSETQ. CDR3 sequence reads: CASSLPRGLAGEIRETQYF. The CDR3 DNA reads as TGCGCCAGCAGCTTGCCCCGAGGACTAGCGGGAGAAATACGAGAGACCCAGTACTTC.

The rearrangement joins TRBV12-3 or TRBV12-4 to TRBJ2-5, with D perhaps TRBD1 (5 bases). Between the trimmed V and J ends, which lost 5 bases and 3 bases, there was a span of 16 bases. There are 15 residues in the CDR3. CDR3 amino acids: CASSPPMGREETQYF. The CDR3 region has the DNA TGTGCCAGCAGTCCACCGATGGGCAGGGAAGAGACCCAGTACTTC.

This clonotype was picked up a small number of times. The chain has TRBV7-2 and TRBJ1-2; TRBD1 matches 9 bases. The CDR3 extends over 17 amino acids. Losses at the gene ends were 2 bases for V and 8 bases for J; bases not matched to a gene: 15. CDR1 and CDR2 from the germline V gene are SGHTA and FQGNSA. The chain's CDR3 is CASSLRTTGGVVRGYTF. DNA for the CDR3: TGTGCCAGCAGCTTACGCACAACAGGGGGCGTAGTTCGCGGCTACACCTTC.

The chain employs TRBV12-3 or TRBV12-4 and TRBJ2-2; D not resolved. This CDR3 is 13 amino acids long. Trimming removed 3 bases from V and 2 bases from J, with 4 bases in between. The CDR3 loop reads CASSFYNTGELFF. The DNA of the CDR3 is TGTGCCAGCAGTTTTTACAACACCGGGGAGCTGTTTTTT.

This clonotype came up a few times. CDR3: CASSITWDSPNTGELFF. DNA of the CDR3: TGCGCCAGCAGCATAACCTGGGACAGCCCGAACACCGGGGAGCTGTTTTTT. This chain joins TRBV5-1 and TRBJ2-2, with TRBD1 matching 7 bases. Germline V gene data show CDR1 as SGHRS and CDR2 as YFSETQ. V shed 4 bases, J shed 0 bases, and the junction held 9 bases outside the gene matches. The CDR3 sequence is 17 residues long.